These 20 T cell receptor beta chains were sequenced from one sample in a study of CD8 T cells in ankylosing spondylitis. Using its own MiXCR run on the 5' RACE reads, TCRdb lists one record per CDR3 protein. The table lists roughly 240,000 distinct CDR3 sequences, under 35% of them singletons. Source material: blood, either unsorted or a sorted T cell fraction (not recorded which). These receptors were taken from a male donor with ankylosing spondylitis or in good health (not recorded which).

This clonotype was seen only a few times. The rearrangement uses TRBV20-1 and TRBJ2-1; D is uncertain. The CDR3 length is 12 residues. The V gene's germline CDR1 is DFQATT and CDR2 SNEGSKA (reference sequence). Between the trimmed V and J ends, which lost 0 bases and 4 bases, there was a span of 4 bases. The CDR3 DNA is TGCAGTGCTAGAGAGCGGTACAATGAGCAGTTCTTC. Amino acids: CSARERYNEQFF.

Many counts were recorded for this clonotype. The chain uses TRBV5-1 and TRBJ2-7; D is undetermined. With 0 bases removed from V and 2 bases from J, the gap between germline ends came to 12 bases. The CDR3 loop spans 15 amino acids. Germline assignment: CDR1 SGHRS and CDR2 YFSETQ. The CDR3 DNA follows: TGCGCCAGCAGCTTGGCCCTGGAAAGGACCTACGAGCAGTACTTC. The encoded protein is CASSLALERTYEQYF.

The chain carries TRBV10-3 and TRBJ1-2; D is unresolved. Trimming removed 4 bases at V and 6 bases at J, with 6 bases between. The length of the CDR3 is 11 residues. Germline V gives CDR1 ENHRY, CDR2 SYGVKD. CDR3 coding DNA: TGTGCCATCAGTGGGCGGAATGGCTACACCTTC. Translating gives CAISGRNGYTF.

The CDR3 DNA reads TGCAGCGTTGAGGGGCAGGCCCAGGACCAGTACTTC. Translated: CSVEGQAQDQYF. The V gene is TRBV29-1, the J gene TRBJ2-5, with D perhaps TRBD1 (5 bases). The CDR3 spans 12 residues. Germline CDR1 reads SQVTM; CDR2 reads ANQGSEA. Trimming pared 3 bases from V and 10 bases from J, leaving 15 bases between.

The rearrangement joins TRBV5-5 to TRBJ2-1; the D is unclear. The V and J ends lost 4 bases and 5 bases respectively, with 10 bases between them. The CDR3 has 13 residues. Germline V lookup: CDR1 SGHKS, CDR2 YYEKEE (reference sequence). The CDR3 sequence: CASSPGANNEQFF. The CDR3 DNA reads TGTGCCAGCAGCCCGGGCGCGAACAATGAGCAGTTCTTC.

This clonotype occurred many times. This sequence joins TRBV20-1 and TRBJ2-3, with no clear D. Per germline, CDR1 DFQATT and CDR2 SNEGSKA (reference sequence). The CDR3 has 13 residues. V lost 3 bases, J lost 3 bases, and 10 bases lay in between. For the CDR3, the DNA is TGCAGTGCTAGGTCGCTAGGAACAGATACGCAGTATTTT. Its protein product is CSARSLGTDTQYF.

The chain joins TRBV7-8 to TRBJ1-1, with 9 positions matching TRBD1. CDR3 size: 16 residues. With 3 bases clipped from V and 4 bases from J, the junction kept 9 bases outside the gene matches. CDR1 is SGHVS and CDR2 is FQNEAQ in the germline V gene. The CDR3 sequence: CASSFQQGALGTEAFF. The CDR3 DNA is TGTGCCAGCAGCTTCCAACAGGGGGCTCTGGGCACTGAAGCTTTCTTT.

The chain has TRBV27 and TRBJ1-6; 9 bases are a match to TRBD1. The CDR3 length is 15 residues. Unmatched junction bases numbered 5, after V lost 1 base and J lost 10 bases. CDR1 is MNHEY, CDR2 SMNVEV, per germline (reference sequence). CDR3 sequence reads: CASSLYGTGNSPLHF. The CDR3 region has the DNA TGTGCCAGCAGTTTATACGGGACAGGGAACTCACCCCTCCACTTT.

This clonotype was recorded a few times. This chain links TRBV20-1 with TRBJ2-5; 7 nucleotides align to TRBD1. CDR1 is DFQATT and CDR2 is SNEGSKA in the germline V gene (reference sequence). Trimming cost V 4 bases and J 2 bases; bases outside gene matches: 10. The CDR3 runs to 15 residues. DNA of the CDR3: TGCAGTGCTACCGACGCTACCAGGGGGCAAGAGACCCAGTACTTC. Translating gives CSATDATRGQETQYF.

V usage is TRBV15 and J usage is TRBJ2-3; no clear D. CDR1 is LNHNV and CDR2 is YYDKDF in the germline V gene (reference sequence). The CDR3 is made up of 15 amino acids. Trimming took 0 bases from V and 0 from J, leaving 7 bases between them. The CDR3: CATSRDPSSTDTQYF. In DNA, the CDR3 is TGTGCCACCAGCAGAGATCCCAGCAGCACAGATACGCAGTATTTT.

The chain uses TRBV5-6 and TRBJ2-5, with D possibly matching TRBD1 (5 bases). The CDR3 is 14 amino acids. Trimming removed 0 bases from V and 5 bases from J, with 11 bases in between. Germline V gene lookup returns CDR1 SGHDT and CDR2 YYEEEE. The CDR3 protein is CASSLAQGWETQYF. CDR3 coding DNA: TGTGCCAGCAGCTTGGCTCAGGGATGGGAGACCCAGTACTTC.

The genes are TRBV5-1 and TRBJ2-5; D remains ambiguous. V was shortened by 4 bases and J by 9 bases, with 22 bases between the two germline ends. CDR1 and CDR2 from the germline V gene are SGHRS and YFSETQ. CDR3 length: 15 residues. In nucleotides, the CDR3 is TGCGCCAGCAGCCAAGACTCCCGCGGCACCGGAGCCCAGTACTTC. This gives the protein CASSQDSRGTGAQYF. Together with reference TRBV5-1 and TRBJ2-5, the CDR3 gives the full variable domain: KAGVTQTPRYLIKTRGQQVTLSCSPISGHRSVSWYQQTPGQGLQFLFEYFSETQRNKGNFPGRFSGRQFSNSRSEMNVSTLELGDSALYLCASSQDSRGTGAQYFGPGTRLLVL.

The genes are TRBV12-3 or TRBV12-4 and TRBJ1-3; D remains unclear. V dropped 7 bases and J dropped 4 bases, with 20 bases sitting between them. CDR3 length: 16 amino acids. CDR3 coding DNA: TGTGCCAGCAACCCCTCGAACGGGCAGTGGGGAAACACCATATATTTT. Translated: CASNPSNGQWGNTIYF.

The V call is TRBV12-3 or TRBV12-4, the J call TRBJ2-1; D is ambiguous. The CDR3 covers 11 residues. V lost 8 bases, J lost 6 bases, and 8 bases lay in between. The CDR3 region has the DNA TGTGCCAGCCGGTCAGGCAATGAGCAGTTCTTC. The encoded protein is CASRSGNEQFF.

V is TRBV7-2 and J is TRBJ1-2; TRBD1 aligns across 9 bases. CDR3 length: 16 residues. In germline, CDR1 is SGHTA, CDR2 FQGNSA. The J segment lost 4 bases and the V segment lost 0 bases, leaving 6 bases of the junction unmatched. CDR3 nucleotide sequence: TGTGCCAGCAGCTTAGCGCCAGCGGGACAGGGCTATGGCTACACCTTC. It is translated as CASSLAPAGQGYGYTF.

The chain couples TRBV7-6 to TRBJ2-1; D uncertain. Trimming shortened V by 4 bases and J by 0 bases, and 13 bases separated the two germline ends. Looked up from germline, CDR1 is SGHVS and CDR2 is FNYEAQ. The CDR3 is 16 residues long. The DNA of the CDR3 is TGTGCCAGCAGCTCCCCTTTGACGAGCTCCTACAATGAGCAGTTCTTC. As protein: CASSSPLTSSYNEQFF. The full variable domain, rest sourced from reference TRBV7-6 and TRBJ2-1, is GAGVSQSPRYKVTKRGQDVALRCDPISGHVSLYWYRQALGQGPEFLTYFNYEAQQDKSGLPNDRFSAERPEGSISTLTIQRTEQRDSAMYRCASSSPLTSSYNEQFFGPGTRLTVL.

This clonotype occurred a few times. V gene TRBV4-2 combines with J gene TRBJ2-7; TRBD2 might be the D (7 bases). The CDR3 is 14 amino acids. CDR1 and CDR2 from the germline V gene are LGHNA and YNFKEQ. V gave up 3 bases and J gave up 4 bases, with 13 bases separating them. CDR3 sequence: CASSHEGGRYEQYF. The CDR3 DNA reads as TGTGCCAGCAGCCACGAGGGGGGGAGGTACGAGCAGTACTTC.

This clonotype was detected a few times. The chain has TRBV20-1 and TRBJ1-6, with D unresolved. Germline V gene lookup returns CDR1 DFQATT and CDR2 SNEGSKA (reference sequence). V lost 6 bases and J lost 2, with 14 bases in between. This CDR3 spans 15 amino acids. The CDR3 DNA is TGCAGTGCCGCCCCGGGGTCCCCCTATAATTCACCCCTCCACTTT. It translates to CSAAPGSPYNSPLHF.

The V and J genes are TRBV6-5 and TRBJ1-1; D unresolved. V was trimmed by 0 bases and J by 1 base, leaving 12 bases between them. Germline V gene lookup returns CDR1 MNHEY and CDR2 SVGAGI. The CDR3 extends over 16 amino acids. In DNA form, the CDR3 reads TGTGCCAGCAGTTACTCGGTCTGGGATACGAACACTGAAGCTTTCTTT. The encoded protein is CASSYSVWDTNTEAFF.

The gene calls are TRBV5-5 and TRBJ2-5, with D unclear. There are 14 residues in the CDR3. The germline V gene encodes CDR1 SGHKS and CDR2 YYEKEE (reference sequence). V lost 0 bases, J lost 2 bases, and 8 bases lay in between. The CDR3 DNA is TGTGCCAGCAGCTTGGCTCATCAACAAGAGACCCAGTACTTC. It encodes CASSLAHQQETQYF.